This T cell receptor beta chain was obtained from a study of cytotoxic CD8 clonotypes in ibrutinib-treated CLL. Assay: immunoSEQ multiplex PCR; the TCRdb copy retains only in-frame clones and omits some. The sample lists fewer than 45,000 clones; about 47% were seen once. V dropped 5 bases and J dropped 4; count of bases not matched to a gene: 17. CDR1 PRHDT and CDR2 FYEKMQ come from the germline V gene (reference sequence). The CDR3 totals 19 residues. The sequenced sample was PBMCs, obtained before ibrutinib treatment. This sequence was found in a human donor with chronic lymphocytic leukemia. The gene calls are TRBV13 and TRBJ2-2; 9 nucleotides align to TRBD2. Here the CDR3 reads CASSKQDGTSWRGTGELFF. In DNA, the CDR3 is TGTGCCAGCAGCAAACAGGACGGGACTAGCTGGCGTGGCACCGGGGAGCTGTTTTTT.